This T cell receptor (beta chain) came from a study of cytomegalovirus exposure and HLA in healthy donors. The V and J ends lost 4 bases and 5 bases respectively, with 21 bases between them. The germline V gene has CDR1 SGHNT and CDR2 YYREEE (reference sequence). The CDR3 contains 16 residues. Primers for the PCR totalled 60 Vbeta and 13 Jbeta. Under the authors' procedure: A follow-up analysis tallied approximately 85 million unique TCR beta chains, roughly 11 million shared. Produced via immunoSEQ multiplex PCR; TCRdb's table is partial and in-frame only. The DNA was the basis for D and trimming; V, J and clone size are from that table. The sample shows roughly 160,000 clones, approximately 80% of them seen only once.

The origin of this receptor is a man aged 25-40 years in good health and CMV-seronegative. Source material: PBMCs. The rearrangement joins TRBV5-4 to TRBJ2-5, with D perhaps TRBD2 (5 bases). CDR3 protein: CASSPRTRLQSETQYF. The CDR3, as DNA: TGTGCCAGCAGCCCCCGGACTCGGCTCCAATCGGAGACCCAGTACTTC.